This TCR beta chain was captured in a study of blood T cell repertoires in COVID-19. In the study overall: The United States, Italy and Spain supplied acute and convalescent COVID-19 samples. T cells, B-cell-depleted T cells, or PBMCs provided the cDNA or gDNA that served as material.

Under the authors' procedure: Reference gene primer amplification in the assay estimated nucleated cell counts. Some clones are missing from TCRdb's copy, which holds only in-frame ones; the method was immunoSEQ multiplex PCR. V and J calls and clone size are those listed in that table; D and trimming were worked out from the DNA. Of roughly 250,000 clones listed, approximately 90% were seen once; the top ten hold approximately 4%. CDR1 is LNHDA, CDR2 SQIVND, per germline (reference sequence). J gave up 3 bases and V 5 bases, and 4 bases lay outside the gene matches. This CDR3 contains 15 residues. This TCR came from a middle-aged woman with acute or convalescent COVID-19. The gene calls are TRBV19 and TRBJ2-2, with TRBD1 identical over 9 bases. Sample: peripheral blood. CDR3 bases: TGTGCCAGTAGTCCCCGGACAGGGGACACCGGGGAGCTGTTTTTT. Its protein is CASSPRTGDTGELFF.